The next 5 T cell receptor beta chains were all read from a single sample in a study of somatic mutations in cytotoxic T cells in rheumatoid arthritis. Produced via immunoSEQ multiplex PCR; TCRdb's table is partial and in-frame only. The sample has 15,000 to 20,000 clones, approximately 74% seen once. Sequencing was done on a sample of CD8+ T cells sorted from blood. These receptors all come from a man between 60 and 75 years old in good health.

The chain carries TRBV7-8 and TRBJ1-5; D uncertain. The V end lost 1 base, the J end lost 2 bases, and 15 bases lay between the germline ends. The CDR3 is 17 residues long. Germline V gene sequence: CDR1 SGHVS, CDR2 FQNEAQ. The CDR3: CASSLGHKIVGNQPQHF. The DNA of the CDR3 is TGTGCCAGCAGCTTAGGGCACAAGATCGTGGGCAATCAGCCCCAGCATTTT.

As DNA, the CDR3 is TGTGCCAGCAAGATGGAGTTCGGGGACAGCTCCTACAATGAGCAGTTCTTC. Protein sequence: CASKMEFGDSSYNEQFF. The chain recombines TRBV2 with TRBJ2-1, with 7 nucleotides matching TRBD1. Trimming removed 7 bases from V and 0 bases from J; junction bases left unmatched: 12. Germline CDR1 and CDR2: SNHLY and FYNNEI. The CDR3 sequence is 17 residues long.

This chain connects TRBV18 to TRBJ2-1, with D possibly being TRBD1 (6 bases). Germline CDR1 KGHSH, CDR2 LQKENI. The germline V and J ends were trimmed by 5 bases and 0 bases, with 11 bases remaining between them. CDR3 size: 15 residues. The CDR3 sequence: CASSTDSSSYNEQFF. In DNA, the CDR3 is TGTGCCAGCTCAACGGACAGCAGCTCCTACAATGAGCAGTTCTTC.

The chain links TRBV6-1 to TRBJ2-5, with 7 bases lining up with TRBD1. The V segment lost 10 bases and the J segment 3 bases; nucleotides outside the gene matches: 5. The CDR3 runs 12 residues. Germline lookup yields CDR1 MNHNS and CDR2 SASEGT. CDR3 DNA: TGTGCCAACCGGCAGGGGGAAGAGACCCAGTACTTC. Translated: CANRQGEETQYF.

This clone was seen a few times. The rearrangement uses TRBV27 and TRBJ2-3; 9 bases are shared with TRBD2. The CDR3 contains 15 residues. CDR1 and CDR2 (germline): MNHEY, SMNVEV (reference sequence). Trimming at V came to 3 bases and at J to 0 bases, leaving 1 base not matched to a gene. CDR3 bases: TGTGCCAGCAGTTTGGCGGGGGGGAGCACAGATACGCAGTATTTT. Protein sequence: CASSLAGGSTDTQYF.